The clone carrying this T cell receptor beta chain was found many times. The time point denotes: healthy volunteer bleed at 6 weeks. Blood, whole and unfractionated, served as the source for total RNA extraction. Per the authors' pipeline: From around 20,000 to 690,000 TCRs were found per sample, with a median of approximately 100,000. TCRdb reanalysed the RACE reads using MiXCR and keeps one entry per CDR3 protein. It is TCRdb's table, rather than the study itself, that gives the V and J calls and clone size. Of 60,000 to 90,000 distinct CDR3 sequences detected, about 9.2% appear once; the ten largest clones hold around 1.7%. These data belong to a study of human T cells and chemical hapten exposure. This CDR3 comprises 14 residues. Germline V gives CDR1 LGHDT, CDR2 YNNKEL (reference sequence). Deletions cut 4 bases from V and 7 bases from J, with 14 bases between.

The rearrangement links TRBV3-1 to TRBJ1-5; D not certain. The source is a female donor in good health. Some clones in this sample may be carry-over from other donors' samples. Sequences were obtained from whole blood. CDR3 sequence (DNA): TGTGCCAGCAGCCGGGCGGGGTCGGCGCAGCCCCAGCATTTT. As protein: CASSRAGSAQPQHF.